One sample yielded the 32 T cell receptor beta chains listed below, sequenced in a study of T cells after yellow fever vaccination. From the 5' RACE reads, TCRdb called clonotypes with MiXCR, one entry per CDR3 protein. The sample records a few hundred thousand distinct CDR3 sequences, around 5.3% being singletons. Source: CD4+ T cells sorted from PBMCs, taken on the day of the yellow fever booster vaccination. The receptors shown here come from a man younger than 30 who received the YFV17D yellow fever vaccine.

In this sample, this clonotype turned up many times. J is TRBJ2-7 and V is TRBV21-1; the table names TRBD1, a call not compared with the DNA. TRBV21-1 is noted as a pseudogene. This CDR3 is 13 amino acids long. The CDR3 DNA sequence: TGTGCCAGCAGCAATGGGCGGATCTACGAGCAGTACTTC. Encoded protein: CASSNGRIYEQYF.

V usage is TRBV5-5 and J usage is TRBJ2-1; D could derive from TRBD1 or TRBD2 (5 bases each). Germline V gene sequence: CDR1 SGHKS, CDR2 YYEKEE (reference sequence). This CDR3 has 14 residues. Trimming shortened V by 1 base and J by 8 bases, and 13 bases separated the two germline ends. The CDR3 protein is CASSLLAGKDEQFF. CDR3 nucleotide sequence: TGTGCCAGCAGCTTGCTAGCAGGGAAGGATGAGCAGTTCTTC.

The table lists this clonotype with many counts. The chain carries TRBV6-2 or TRBV6-3 and TRBJ1-6; the D gene is possibly TRBD1 (6 bases). Trimming removed 7 bases at V and 5 bases at J, with 12 bases between. Germline assignment: CDR1 MNHEY and CDR2 SVGEGT. The CDR3 length is 14 residues. The CDR3, as DNA: TGTGCCAGCAAAGAGGACAGTCATAATTCACCCCTCCACTTT. Its translation: CASKEDSHNSPLHF.

This clonotype was seen more than once but under ten times. This chain connects TRBV6-5 to TRBJ1-2, with D perhaps TRBD1 (5 bases). CDR3 length: 15 amino acids. Per the germline V gene, CDR1 is MNHEY and CDR2 is SVGAGI. The germline V and J ends were trimmed by 6 bases and 2 bases, with 16 bases remaining between them. The CDR3 region has the DNA TGTGCCAGCAGCCTACGTGGGGACTTGAACTATGGCTACACCTTC. It is translated as CASSLRGDLNYGYTF.

There are a few counts of this clonotype. The gene calls are TRBV5-4 and TRBJ1-2, with D perhaps TRBD1 (5 bases). Germline loops: CDR1 SGHNT, CDR2 YYREEE (reference sequence). There are 15 residues in the CDR3. Trimming cost V 4 bases and J 3 bases, with 16 bases left between them. CDR3 protein: CASSPRLGVDYGYTF. The CDR3 DNA sequence: TGTGCCAGCAGCCCCAGACTGGGGGTGGACTATGGCTACACCTTC.

This clonotype was seen ten or more times. The V gene is TRBV7-3, the J gene TRBJ2-3, with 10 bases lining up with TRBD2. Germline V lookup: CDR1 SGHTA, CDR2 FQGTGA. J gave up 3 bases and V 6 bases, and 3 bases lay outside the gene matches. There are 14 residues in the CDR3. The CDR3 region has the DNA TGTGCCAGCAGGTTTAGCGGGGGGACAGATACGCAGTATTTT. Its translation: CASRFSGGTDTQYF.

The rearrangement uses TRBV7-2 and TRBJ2-3; 8 nucleotides agree with TRBD2. V lost 0 bases and J lost 2; bases outside the gene matches: 13. The CDR3 totals 19 residues. Germline-derived CDR1 and CDR2 are SGHTA and FQGNSA. Here the CDR3 reads CASSLAGGLASGFTDTQYF. The CDR3 DNA reads as TGTGCCAGCAGCTTAGCGGGGGGATTGGCTAGCGGGTTCACAGATACGCAGTATTTT.

This clonotype was observed a handful of times. The chain employs TRBV18 and TRBJ1-1; 8 nucleotides align to TRBD1. The ends lost 6 bases at V and 4 bases at J; junction bases unmatched: 7. Germline V CDR1 and CDR2: KGHSH, LQKENI. The CDR3 loop spans 14 amino acids. This CDR3 reads CASSPTGAGTEAFF. The CDR3, as DNA: TGTGCCAGCTCTCCGACAGGGGCGGGCACTGAAGCTTTCTTT.

This clonotype was seen a few times. J is TRBJ1-2 and V is TRBV4-1; D possibly corresponds to TRBD1 (6 bases). The CDR3 sequence is 15 residues long. In germline, CDR1 is MGHRA, CDR2 YSYEKL. V gave up 6 bases and J gave up 4 bases, with 18 bases separating them. In DNA, the CDR3 is TGCGCCAGCAGTGAAACGCCAGGGGCGAGCTATGGCTACACCTTC. Translation: CASSETPGASYGYTF.

This clonotype was seen at least ten times. The rearrangement uses TRBV3-1 and TRBJ1-5; D unresolved. This CDR3 has 14 residues. Trimming removed 2 bases at V and 0 bases at J, with 5 bases between. CDR1 and CDR2 (germline): LGHDT, YNNKEL (reference sequence). The CDR3 loop is CASSQFHSNQPQHF. The CDR3 DNA follows: TGTGCCAGCAGCCAATTTCATAGCAATCAGCCCCAGCATTTT.

The V gene is TRBV29-1, the J gene TRBJ1-2, with a weak D call TRBD1 (5 bases). The germline V gene has CDR1 SQVTM and CDR2 ANQGSEA. The CDR3 runs 14 residues. The V and J ends lost 8 bases and 3 bases respectively, with 19 bases between them. As DNA, the CDR3 is TGCAGCACCCTGGGGGACTCCGGGGACTATGGCTACACCTTC. As protein: CSTLGDSGDYGYTF.

The rearrangement joins TRBV7-3 to TRBJ1-5, with D tentatively TRBD1 (5 bases). This CDR3 has 19 amino acids. CDR1 and CDR2 from the germline V gene are SGHTA and FQGTGA. Trimming shortened V by 8 bases and J by 7 bases, and 33 bases separated the two germline ends. Written as DNA, the CDR3 is TGTGCCAGCGACGATCCCCCAGCTAGTTGCGGTTTAGGGGTGCAGCCCCAGCATTTT. This translates into CASDDPPASCGLGVQPQHF.

This clonotype came up a few times. The rearrangement links TRBV5-5 to TRBJ2-7; 7 bases are shared with TRBD1. The CDR3 consists of 14 residues. The germline V gene has CDR1 SGHKS and CDR2 YYEKEE (reference sequence). V shed 3 bases and J 1 base; nucleotides not matched to a gene: 4. The DNA for the CDR3 is TGTGCCAGCAGCTGGGACAGTCCTTCCTACGAGCAGTACGTC. Encoded protein: CASSWDSPSYEQYV.

The chain employs TRBV30 and TRBJ1-6; D is unresolved. Germline values: CDR1 GTSNPN, CDR2 SVGIG (reference sequence). V was trimmed by 3 bases and J by 0 bases, leaving 15 bases between them. The CDR3 runs 17 residues. The CDR3 protein is CAWSTRRISSYNSPLHF. The CDR3 nucleotides read TGTGCCTGGAGCACGCGCCGGATAAGCTCCTATAATTCACCCCTCCACTTT. Together with reference TRBV30 and TRBJ1-6, the CDR3 gives the full variable domain: SQTIHQWPATLVQPVGSPLSLECTVEGTSNPNLYWYRQAAGRGLQLLFYSVGIGQISSEVPQNLSASRPQDRQFILSSKKLLLSDSGFYLCAWSTRRISSYNSPLHFGNGTRLTVT.

This clonotype was counted a few times. This chain uses TRBV10-1 with TRBJ1-5; 9 bases align to TRBD1. Germline V gives CDR1 WNHNN, CDR2 SYGVQD (reference sequence). The V gene end was trimmed by 7 bases and the J gene end by 7 bases; junction bases not matched to a gene: 5. This CDR3 has 13 residues. CDR3 protein: CASTNRGPQPQHF. Written as DNA, the CDR3 is TGCGCCAGCACTAACAGGGGGCCACAGCCCCAGCATTTT.

This clonotype was picked up a small number of times. The J gene is TRBJ2-3, the V gene TRBV7-2; D gene unclear. CDR1 is SGHTA and CDR2 is FQGNSA in the germline V gene. Trimming removed 5 bases at V and 9 bases at J, with 15 bases between. This CDR3 spans 13 amino acids. CDR3 nucleotides: TGTGCCAGCAGCCCCGCTCCCCTGGGGACGCAGTATTTT. Its protein product is CASSPAPLGTQYF.

This clonotype was counted ten times or more. CDR3 nucleotide sequence: TGTGCCAGCACCCGTGGAGGGGGCGAGGATACGCAGTATTTT. Translated: CASTRGGGEDTQYF. V and J are TRBV9 and TRBJ2-3; D is possibly TRBD1 (7 bases). The CDR3 runs 14 residues. The V gene's germline CDR1 is SGDLS and CDR2 YYNGEE. The germline V and J ends were trimmed by 6 bases and 6 bases, with 17 bases remaining between them.

The chain joins TRBV7-2 to TRBJ1-5; D is undetermined. The germline V gene has CDR1 SGHTA and CDR2 FQGNSA. V was clipped by 2 bases and J by 6 bases, with 11 bases between them. The CDR3 covers 14 residues. The CDR3 sequence is CASSLFPASQPQHF. The DNA of the CDR3 is TGTGCCAGCAGCTTATTTCCAGCCAGTCAGCCCCAGCATTTT.

The chain combines TRBV5-1 with TRBJ1-1; 10 bases match TRBD1. V lost 4 bases, J lost 10 bases, and 7 bases stayed unmatched. The CDR3 contains 13 residues. Germline assignment: CDR1 SGHRS and CDR2 YFSETQ. In DNA form, the CDR3 reads TGCGCCAGCAGCGTGACAGGGGGCGCGGTAGCTTTCTTT. This encodes CASSVTGGAVAFF.

This clonotype was observed a few times. The chain employs TRBV4-2 and TRBJ1-5; D remains unclear. This CDR3 region has 16 residues. Between the trimmed V and J ends, which lost 0 bases and 7 bases, there was a span of 16 bases. In germline, CDR1 is LGHNA, CDR2 YNFKEQ. CDR3 in amino acids: CASSQDVTYSGQPQHF. CDR3 nucleotide sequence: TGTGCCAGCAGCCAAGATGTAACCTACTCTGGCCAGCCCCAGCATTTT.

This clonotype was observed a handful of times. The chain is built from TRBV5-4 and TRBJ2-2, with a weak D call TRBD2 (5 bases). The germline V gene encodes CDR1 SGHNT and CDR2 YYREEE (reference sequence). This CDR3 is 15 amino acids long. Trimming pared 4 bases from V and 4 bases from J, leaving 14 bases between. The CDR3 here is CASSPGRASTGELFF. DNA for the CDR3: TGTGCCAGCAGCCCCGGGCGGGCGAGCACCGGGGAGCTGTTTTTT. The full variable domain, with the rest looked up from reference TRBV5-4 and TRBJ2-2, is ETGVTQSPTHLIKTRGQQVTLRCSSQSGHNTVSWYQQALGQGPQFIFQYYREEENGRGNFPPRFSGLQFPNYSSELNVNALELDDSALYLCASSPGRASTGELFFGEGSRLTVL.

This chain uses TRBV28 with TRBJ1-2; 12 bases match TRBD1. This CDR3 has 15 residues. Trimming cost V 5 bases and J 6 bases; bases outside gene matches: 7. Germline V CDR1 and CDR2: MDHEN, SYDVKM. The CDR3 region has the DNA TGTGCCAGCAGTCTCCCGGGACAGGGGGCCGATGGCTACACCTTC. Protein sequence: CASSLPGQGADGYTF.

CDR3 DNA: TGCAGTGCGCCTGACAGGGGGCGCAAGGAGTTCTTC. Translated: CSAPDRGRKEFF. The gene calls are TRBV20-1 and TRBJ2-1, with 10 positions matching TRBD1. The CDR3 has 12 amino acids. CDR1 DFQATT and CDR2 SNEGSKA come from the germline V gene (reference sequence). The V gene end was trimmed by 6 bases and the J gene end by 14 bases; junction bases not matched to a gene: 10.

This clonotype was counted between two and nine times. This chain joins TRBV10-3 and TRBJ2-1, with D perhaps TRBD1 (5 bases). There are 15 residues in the CDR3. In germline, CDR1 is ENHRY, CDR2 SYGVKD. V lost 3 bases and J 8 bases, leaving 17 bases between the germline ends. CDR3 sequence reads: CAISDKAQEGDEQFF. The CDR3 bases are TGTGCCATCAGTGACAAGGCGCAGGAAGGGGATGAGCAGTTCTTC.

The chain couples TRBV5-1 to TRBJ2-3, with 11 bases identical to TRBD2. The CDR3 runs to 17 residues. Germline V lookup: CDR1 SGHRS, CDR2 YFSETQ. Germline trimming cut 4 bases from V and 6 bases from J; bases unmatched to any gene: 13. Here the CDR3 reads CASSPTSGALIGDTQYF. For the CDR3, the DNA is TGCGCCAGCAGCCCGACTAGCGGGGCGCTGATAGGGGATACGCAGTATTTT.

There are a few counts of this clonotype. The V gene is TRBV4-3, the J gene TRBJ2-3, with D perhaps TRBD1 (6 bases). Trimming cost V 4 bases and J 4 bases, with 15 bases left between them. The CDR3 extends over 15 amino acids. Germline assignment: CDR1 LGHNA and CDR2 YSLEER. Here the CDR3 DNA reads TGCGCCAGCAGCCTGACAGGAGTGATCCCAGATACGCAGTATTTT. Amino acids: CASSLTGVIPDTQYF.

This clonotype came up many times. The V and J genes are TRBV12-3 or TRBV12-4 and TRBJ1-6; maybe TRBD1 (5 bases). V lost 6 bases and J 9 bases, leaving 18 bases between the germline ends. The CDR3 consists of 15 residues. CDR3 amino acids: CASSLDPGIGSPLHF. The CDR3 coding sequence is TGTGCCAGCAGCCTGGACCCAGGGATCGGTTCACCCCTCCACTTT.

This rearrangement joins TRBV5-1 to TRBJ1-4, with TRBD1 as a possible D gene (6 bases). Germline assignment: CDR1 SGHRS and CDR2 YFSETQ. The V end was cut by 4 bases, the J end by 5 bases, with 15 bases between. There are 15 residues in the CDR3. The CDR3 spells CASSPDSRINEKLFF. In DNA, the CDR3 is TGCGCCAGCAGCCCGGACAGCAGGATAAATGAAAAACTGTTTTTT.

This clonotype was seen a handful of times. This chain links TRBV24-1 with TRBJ1-5, with TRBD1 matching over 10 bases. The CDR3 is made up of 16 amino acids. The J segment lost 7 bases and the V segment lost 3 bases, leaving 8 bases of the junction unmatched. Per germline, CDR1 KGHDR and CDR2 SFDVKD. For the CDR3, the DNA is TGTGCCACCAGTGATCAGGACAGGGGGGCCGAGCAGCCCCAGCATTTT. Protein product: CATSDQDRGAEQPQHF.

The gene calls are TRBV7-9 and TRBJ1-1; tentatively, D is TRBD1 (6 bases). Germline V gene sequence: CDR1 SEHNR, CDR2 FQNEAQ (reference sequence). The CDR3 totals 14 residues. Trimming stripped 6 bases from V and 4 bases from J, with 15 bases between. Written as DNA, the CDR3 is TGTGCCAGCAGTTATTACAGGGAGGGCACTGAAGCTTTCTTT. Translating it yields CASSYYREGTEAFF.

This clonotype was seen only a few times. The rearrangement uses TRBV12-3 or TRBV12-4 and TRBJ1-1; D remains ambiguous. Trimming removed 0 bases from V and 7 bases from J, with 3 bases in between. CDR3 length: 11 amino acids. As DNA, the CDR3 is TGTGCCAGCAGTTTAGCAGATGAAGCTTTCTTT. This codes for CASSLADEAFF.

The chain recombines TRBV6-1 with TRBJ2-3; a possible D gene is TRBD1 (6 bases). V lost 6 bases and J lost 2, with 18 bases in between. There are 16 residues in the CDR3. CDR1 MNHNS and CDR2 SASEGT come from the germline V gene. The CDR3 reads CASSPTTGHITDTQYF. Here the CDR3 DNA reads TGTGCCAGCAGCCCCACCACGGGACACATCACAGATACGCAGTATTTT.